Each of the 15 T cell receptor beta chains below was sequenced from the same sample in a study of read filtering for tumor transcriptome and immune sequencing. The library was built from about 0.4 ug RNA with molecular barcoded adaptors for alpha/delta and beta/gamma chains. TCRdb redid the calling of the reads with MiXCR, one entry per CDR3 protein. This sample has over 14,000 distinct CDR3 sequences, with around 20% found just once. The sample consisted of a population of CD138-negative cells sorted from bone marrow. The receptor source for this set is a donor at least 40 years old with multiple myeloma.

To note about this clonotype: A much larger clone sits a single nucleotide away, making a read error possible. V gene TRBV12-3 or TRBV12-4 combines with J gene TRBJ2-6, with D possibly matching TRBD1 (5 bases). Trimming stripped 2 bases from V and 2 bases from J, with 13 bases between. There are 17 residues in the CDR3. This chain's CDR3 is CASSLKGLVPGANVLTF. In DNA form, the CDR3 reads TGTGCCAGCAGTTTAAAGGGGTTGGTCCCTGGGGCCAACGTCCTGACTTTC.

This clonotype is judged medium-sized. In DNA, the CDR3 is TGTGCCAGCAGCTTAGCGGGACAGAATGAAAAACTGTTTTTT. Protein: CASSLAGQNEKLFF. The chain employs TRBV7-9 and TRBJ1-4; 7 bases fit TRBD1. Looked up from germline, CDR1 is SEHNR and CDR2 is FQNEAQ (reference sequence). This CDR3 is 14 amino acids long. Trimming cost V 0 bases and J 5 bases; bases outside gene matches: 0.

This clonotype has only one observation. A much bigger clone sits one base away, suggesting this may be a read error. V usage is TRBV2 and J usage is TRBJ2-1; D is possibly TRBD2 (7 bases). This CDR3 region has 14 residues. V lost 6 bases and J 6 bases, leaving 15 bases between the germline ends. Germline lookup yields CDR1 SNHLY and CDR2 FYNNEI. In DNA, the CDR3 is TGTGCCAGCAGGAGGGGGGGAGGAAGCAATGAGCAGTTCTTC. Its protein product is CASRRGGGSNEQFF.

This clonotype has a count of ten or more. The CDR3 protein is CASSGLAGMSNEQFF. CDR3 sequence (DNA): TGTGCCAGCAGTGGACTAGCCGGGATGAGCAATGAGCAGTTCTTC. This chain connects TRBV2 to TRBJ2-1, with TRBD2 identical over 7 bases. Germline CDR1 reads SNHLY; CDR2 reads FYNNEI. The CDR3 has 15 amino acids. V shed 4 bases, J shed 6 bases, and the junction held 9 bases outside the gene matches.

The DNA of the CDR3 is TGTGCCAGCAGCCAGGGACAGGGACCAGATACGCAGTATTTT. It specifies CASSQGQGPDTQYF. The rearrangement links TRBV11-3 to TRBJ2-3; TRBD1 aligns across 9 bases. This CDR3 has 14 residues. The germline V gene has CDR1 SGHNT and CDR2 YENEEA. V dropped 5 bases and J dropped 4; count of bases not matched to a gene: 4.

The chain joins TRBV29-1 to TRBJ2-3; perhaps TRBD1 as D (6 bases). The V end lost 6 bases, the J end lost 2 bases, and 12 bases lay between the germline ends. Germline CDR1 SQVTM, CDR2 ANQGSEA. This CDR3 comprises 13 residues. CDR3 loop: CSVGRDTTDTQYF. The CDR3 DNA is TGCAGCGTCGGCCGGGACACCACAGATACGCAGTATTTT.

In its sample, this clonotype was seen a few times. A much larger clone lies a single base off, so this may be a read error. This rearrangement joins TRBV7-9 to TRBJ2-6, with D unresolved. The CDR3 has 14 residues. The germline V gene encodes CDR1 SEHNR and CDR2 FQNEAQ (reference sequence). Trimming removed 3 bases at V and 0 bases at J, with 3 bases between. The CDR3 is CASSFRSGANVLTF. The CDR3 DNA follows: TGTGCCAGCAGCTTCCGCTCTGGGGCCAACGTCCTGACTTTC.

This clonotype was recorded at least ten times. The chain couples TRBV7-2 to TRBJ2-3; 7 nucleotides line up with TRBD2. The CDR3 length is 13 residues. Per the germline V gene, CDR1 is SGHTA and CDR2 is FQGNSA. Trimming removed 11 bases from V and 0 bases from J; junction bases left unmatched: 5. The CDR3 is CAGGVRSTDTQYF. The CDR3 DNA reads TGTGCCGGGGGGGTTCGGAGCACAGATACGCAGTATTTT.

This clonotype was counted many times. The rearrangement links TRBV7-8 to TRBJ1-4; D perhaps matches TRBD1 (6 bases). The germline V and J ends were trimmed by 5 bases and 4 bases, with 11 bases remaining between them. Looked up from germline, CDR1 is SGHVS and CDR2 is FQNEAQ. The CDR3 consists of 14 residues. The CDR3: CASSQGHSNEKLFF. The CDR3 region has the DNA TGTGCCAGCAGCCAGGGACACAGTAATGAAAAACTGTTTTTT.

The V call is TRBV6-1, the J call TRBJ2-5; D gene ambiguous. Looked up from germline, CDR1 is MNHNS and CDR2 is SASEGT. This CDR3 contains 14 residues. Between the trimmed V and J ends, which lost 3 bases and 6 bases, there was a span of 14 bases. CDR3 in amino acids: CASSEPVGTQTQYF. The DNA of the CDR3 is TGTGCCAGCAGTGAGCCCGTAGGAACGCAGACCCAGTACTTC.

This clonotype occurred many times. The V and J genes are TRBV2 and TRBJ2-5; 9 bases map to TRBD1. V shed 8 bases, J shed 5 bases, and the junction held 9 bases outside the gene matches. The CDR3 is 14 amino acids. Germline V gene data show CDR1 as SNHLY and CDR2 as FYNNEI. For the CDR3, the DNA is TGTGCCAGCGAAACGGACAGGGGTTTGGAGACCCAGTACTTC. It translates to CASETDRGLETQYF. Full variable domain (rest looked up from reference TRBV2 and TRBJ2-5): EPEVTQTPSHQVTQMGQEVILRCVPISNHLYFYWYRQILGQKVEFLVSFYNNEISEKSEIFDDQFSVERPDGSNFTLKIRSTKLEDSAMYFCASETDRGLETQYFGPGTRLLVL.

The gene calls are TRBV11-2 and TRBJ2-7, with 8 bases identical to TRBD2. CDR1 and CDR2 from the germline V gene are SGHAT and FQNNGV. V shed 8 bases, J shed 4 bases, and the junction held 7 bases outside the gene matches. The CDR3 sequence is 13 residues long. The CDR3 spells CASGPGGEYEQYF. As DNA, the CDR3 is TGTGCCAGCGGCCCCGGGGGGGAATACGAGCAGTACTTC. The full variable domain, with the rest looked up from reference TRBV11-2 and TRBJ2-7, is EAGVAQSPRYKIIEKRQSVAFWCNPISGHATLYWYQQILGQGPKLLIQFQNNGVVDDSQLPKDRFSAERLKGVDSTLKIQPAKLEDSAVYLCASGPGGEYEQYFGPGTRLTVT.

This sequence joins TRBV6-5 and TRBJ1-1; D perhaps matches TRBD1 (6 bases). The CDR3 contains 13 residues. Trimming left V 5 bases short and J 6 bases short, with 13 bases between. From germline, CDR1 is MNHEY and CDR2 SVGAGI. CDR3 nucleotide sequence: TGTGCCAGCAGTCTCGAGACAGGTCCTGAAGCTTTCTTT. It translates to CASSLETGPEAFF.

This clonotype qualifies as medium-sized (0.01 to 0.1%). The V gene is TRBV11-2, the J gene TRBJ2-1; TRBD2 might be the D (6 bases). Trimming cost V 1 base and J 9 bases, with 7 bases left between them. In germline, CDR1 is SGHAT, CDR2 FQNNGV. The CDR3 is 12 amino acids. The CDR3 reads CASSLGEAEQFF. The CDR3 nucleotides read TGTGCCAGCAGCTTAGGGGAGGCTGAGCAGTTCTTC.

This CDR3 is CASSSPGTEAFF. The CDR3 DNA sequence: TGTGCCAGCAGTTCCCCCGGGACTGAAGCTTTCTTT. This chain joins TRBV27 and TRBJ1-1; D not certain. CDR1 and CDR2 from the germline V gene are MNHEY and SMNVEV (reference sequence). The CDR3 is 12 amino acids. Between the trimmed V and J ends, which lost 4 bases and 5 bases, there was a span of 8 bases.